This T cell receptor beta chain was documented in a study of monozygotic twins with inflammatory bowel disease. The length of the CDR3 is 14 residues. Reprocessing the 5' RACE reads, TCRdb reports a single entry for every CDR3 protein and omits DNA. The sample table sets out some 450,000 distinct CDR3 sequences. What was sequenced was blood. The chain combines TRBV12-3 or TRBV12-4 with TRBJ1-1; TCRdb's D gene call, TRBD1, goes unchecked for lack of DNA. The receptor was derived from a human donor with ulcerative colitis or Crohn's disease, or a healthy co-twin of an affected twin (not recorded which). CDR3: CASRQGAKNTEAFF.